One sample yielded the 29 T cell receptor beta chains listed below, sequenced in a study of T cell repertoires in cytomegalovirus infection. TCRdb analysed the reads with MiXCR anew, one entry per CDR3 protein. Found here are 200,000 to 300,000 distinct CDR3 sequences, roughly an eighth of them singletons; the top ten hold 8.5% to 9%. The material sequenced was PBMCs. These receptors all stem from a human donor in good health (CMV status not recorded). Some clones in this sample may be carry-over from other donors' samples.

This clonotype was picked up many times. The V gene is TRBV5-5, the J gene TRBJ1-2, with 9 bases aligning to TRBD1. The trim removed 2 bases at V and 2 bases at J, leaving 7 bases unmatched. This CDR3 is built from 16 residues. In germline, CDR1 is SGHKS, CDR2 YYEKEE (reference sequence). The CDR3 sequence: CASSLTPGQGNYGYTF. Written as DNA, the CDR3 is TGTGCCAGCAGCTTAACTCCGGGACAGGGAAACTATGGCTACACCTTC.

Only a few counts were recorded for this clonotype. V usage is TRBV5-1 and J usage is TRBJ1-1, with a weak D call TRBD1 (6 bases). Germline V lookup: CDR1 SGHRS, CDR2 YFSETQ. This CDR3 contains 15 residues. Between the trimmed V and J ends, which lost 6 bases and 1 base, there was a span of 16 bases. CDR3 sequence: CASKGDGGANTEAFF. In DNA, the CDR3 is TGCGCCAGCAAGGGGGATGGGGGCGCGAACACTGAAGCTTTCTTT.

This clonotype was detected many times. V is TRBV7-2 and J is TRBJ2-1; 7 nucleotides match TRBD2. CDR1 is SGHTA and CDR2 is FQGNSA in the germline V gene. The CDR3 is 15 amino acids. Trimming removed 3 bases from V and 7 bases from J; junction bases left unmatched: 9. CDR3 nucleotides: TGTGCCAGCAGCTTCCTTAGACCTAGCGGTAATGAGCAGTTCTTC. It yields the protein CASSFLRPSGNEQFF.

This clonotype has just a few counts. The rearrangement uses TRBV29-1 and TRBJ1-2; D not resolved. This CDR3 contains 12 residues. Trimming removed 1 base from V and 5 bases from J, with 8 bases in between. CDR1 is SQVTM and CDR2 is ANQGSEA in the germline V gene. The CDR3 here is CSVEGSPYGYTF. The DNA for the CDR3 is TGCAGCGTTGAAGGGTCACCGTATGGCTACACCTTC.

The J gene is TRBJ2-7, the V gene TRBV5-4; D is undetermined. Looked up from germline, CDR1 is SGHNT and CDR2 is YYREEE (reference sequence). CDR3 length: 14 residues. V was cut by 2 bases and J by 4 bases, with 13 bases left in between. The DNA of the CDR3 is TGTGCCAGCAGCTTTTCTACCCAGATATACGAGCAGTACTTC. This encodes CASSFSTQIYEQYF.

This clonotype was picked up a small number of times. The CDR3, as DNA: TGTGCCAGCAGCTCAAGGGCTTGGACTGAAGCTTTCTTT. It translates to CASSSRAWTEAFF. This chain connects TRBV11-1 to TRBJ1-1; D gene uncertain. This CDR3 contains 13 residues. The germline V and J ends were trimmed by 4 bases and 5 bases, with 11 bases remaining between them. Germline assignment: CDR1 SGHAT and CDR2 FQDESV (reference sequence).

The chain has TRBV3-1 and TRBJ2-7, with 8 bases that match TRBD2. There are 17 residues in the CDR3. V trimming: 1 base; J trimming: 6 bases; junction bases outside the gene matches: 14. Germline V gene sequence: CDR1 LGHDT, CDR2 YNNKEL (reference sequence). The CDR3 DNA sequence: TGTGCCAGCAGCCAAGGCGGGGGAGCGGGAGTCGTTGGCGAGCAGTACTTC. Amino acids: CASSQGGGAGVVGEQYF.

This clonotype came up many times. The chain recombines TRBV7-8 with TRBJ2-7, with 13 nucleotides matching TRBD2. This CDR3 contains 17 residues. Germline-derived CDR1 and CDR2 are SGHVS and FQNEAQ. The ends lost 0 bases at V and 0 bases at J; junction bases unmatched: 2. As DNA, the CDR3 is TGTGCCAGCAGCTTAGCGCGACTAGCGGGGGGCTCCTACGAGCAGTACTTC. Encoded protein: CASSLARLAGGSYEQYF. Looking up the rest from reference TRBV7-8 and TRBJ2-7 gives the full variable domain: GAGVSQSPRYKVAKRGQDVALRCDPISGHVSLFWYQQALGQGPEFLTYFQNEAQLDKSGLPSDRFFAERPEGSVSTLKIQRTQQEDSAVYLCASSLARLAGGSYEQYFGPGTRLTVT.

This clonotype was seen a handful of times. The chain links TRBV7-2 to TRBJ2-2; D call uncertain. CDR3 size: 16 residues. Trimming removed 1 base from V and 0 bases from J, with 9 bases in between. CDR1 and CDR2 from the germline V gene are SGHTA and FQGNSA. This CDR3 reads CASSLGGIANTGELFF. For the CDR3, the DNA is TGTGCCAGCAGCTTAGGCGGTATCGCGAACACCGGGGAGCTGTTTTTT. The complete variable domain, with remaining parts taken from reference TRBV7-2 and TRBJ2-2, reads GAGVSQSPSNKVTEKGKDVELRCDPISGHTALYWYRQSLGQGLEFLIYFQGNSAPDKSGLPSDRFSAERTGGSVSTLTIQRTQQEDSAVYLCASSLGGIANTGELFFGEGSRLTVL.

This clonotype was seen a few times. This chain links TRBV12-3 or TRBV12-4 with TRBJ1-1, with 7 nucleotides matching TRBD1. The V and J ends lost 5 bases and 2 bases, in that order; junction bases with no gene match: 5. The CDR3 has 14 residues. DNA for the CDR3: TGTGCCAGCAGTACGACAGGGACAAACACTGAAGCTTTCTTT. This sequence encodes CASSTTGTNTEAFF.

The sample holds many counts of this clonotype. The chain joins TRBV29-1 to TRBJ2-5; 8 bases line up with TRBD1. J gave up 4 bases and V 6 bases, and 4 bases lay outside the gene matches. Germline assignment: CDR1 SQVTM and CDR2 ANQGSEA. CDR3 size: 12 residues. The CDR3 nucleotides are TGCAGCGTAGGACAGGGTACAGAGACCCAGTACTTC. It encodes CSVGQGTETQYF. The full variable domain, in which reference TRBV29-1 and TRBJ2-5 provide the parts outside the CDR3, is SAVISQKPSRDICQRGTSLTIQCQVDSQVTMMFWYRQQPGQSLTLIATANQGSEATYESGFVIDKFPISRPNLTFSTLTVSNMSPEDSSIYLCSVGQGTETQYFGPGTRLLVL.

This clonotype has at least ten counts. The chain is built from TRBV7-2 and TRBJ2-7, with D perhaps given as TRBD1 or TRBD2 (5 bases each). V was clipped by 0 bases and J by 0 bases, with 6 bases between them. CDR3 length equals 14 residues. Germline-derived CDR1 and CDR2 are SGHTA and FQGNSA. In DNA form, the CDR3 reads TGTGCCAGCAGCTTAGCAGGGACCTCCTACGAGCAGTACTTC. Translating gives CASSLAGTSYEQYF.

Many counts were recorded for this clonotype. This chain uses TRBV7-2 with TRBJ2-1; no firm D call. The CDR3 has 13 residues. Germline V gene data show CDR1 as SGHTA and CDR2 as FQGNSA. V shed 0 bases and J shed 6 bases, with 6 bases lying between them. CDR3 in amino acids: CASSLAFSNEQFF. As DNA, the CDR3 is TGTGCCAGCAGCTTAGCATTCAGCAATGAGCAGTTCTTC.

This clonotype has a handful of counts. The chain uses TRBV6-4 and TRBJ2-3, with TRBD1 as a possible D gene (6 bases). V shed 10 bases and J shed 0 bases, with 11 bases lying between them. The CDR3 consists of 13 residues. CDR1 is MRHNA, CDR2 SNTAGT, per germline. CDR3 DNA: TGTGCCACCTCGACAGGCAGCACAGATACGCAGTATTTT. It specifies CATSTGSTDTQYF.

This clonotype has a count of ten or more. The CDR3 loop reads CASSPRGGSNEKLFF. The CDR3 region has the DNA TGTGCCAGCAGCCCGAGAGGTGGTTCTAATGAAAAACTGTTTTTT. This chain connects TRBV11-2 to TRBJ1-4; no reliable D call. Trimming stripped 5 bases from V and 3 bases from J, with 13 bases between. Germline V gives CDR1 SGHAT, CDR2 FQNNGV. The CDR3 extends over 15 amino acids.

At least ten counts were recorded for this clonotype. J is TRBJ1-1 and V is TRBV7-2; a weak D match, TRBD1 (5 bases). CDR1 SGHTA and CDR2 FQGNSA come from the germline V gene. Trimming left V 1 base short and J 5 bases short, with 11 bases between. This CDR3 comprises 14 residues. CDR3 nucleotide sequence: TGTGCCAGCAGCTTAGAACCGGGGGTTACTGAAGCTTTCTTT. Its protein product is CASSLEPGVTEAFF. The whole variable domain, filled in from reference TRBV7-2 and TRBJ1-1, reads GAGVSQSPSNKVTEKGKDVELRCDPISGHTALYWYRQSLGQGLEFLIYFQGNSAPDKSGLPSDRFSAERTGGSVSTLTIQRTQQEDSAVYLCASSLEPGVTEAFFGQGTRLTVV.

The chain joins TRBV20-1 to TRBJ1-6; D is uncertain. There are 13 residues in the CDR3. Germline V CDR1 and CDR2: DFQATT, SNEGSKA (reference sequence). The V end was cut by 5 bases, the J end by 5 bases, with 10 bases between. CDR3 residues: CSAPAANNSPLHF. The CDR3 DNA reads as TGCAGTGCTCCCGCCGCCAATAATTCACCCCTCCACTTT.

V usage is TRBV14 and J usage is TRBJ2-7; 8 bases fit TRBD2. Germline CDR1 is SGHDN and CDR2 is FVKESK. This CDR3 is built from 14 residues. The junction had 5 bases not matched to a gene; V was cut back by 0 bases and J by 7 bases. The CDR3 nucleotides are TGTGCCAGCAGCCAAGATAACGGGGGGGAAGAGCAGTACTTC. Its translation: CASSQDNGGEEQYF. Filled out from reference TRBV14 and TRBJ2-7, the complete variable domain reads EAGVTQFPSHSVIEKGQTVTLRCDPISGHDNLYWYRRVMGKEIKFLLHFVKESKQDESGMPNNRFLAERTGGTYSTLKVQPAELEDSGVYFCASSQDNGGEEQYFGPGTRLTVT.

The V call is TRBV9, the J call TRBJ1-1, with D possibly matching TRBD1 (6 bases). CDR3 length: 14 amino acids. Trimming took 1 base from V and 5 from J, leaving 12 bases between them. CDR1 is SGDLS, CDR2 YYNGEE, per germline. CDR3 bases: TGTGCCAGCAGCGTATCAGGGGCGGGGACTGAAGCTTTCTTT. Amino acids: CASSVSGAGTEAFF.

This clonotype appeared many times. The V and J genes are TRBV29-1 and TRBJ2-1; no firm D call. Germline V gene data show CDR1 as SQVTM and CDR2 as ANQGSEA. The CDR3 totals 9 residues. Trimming removed 3 bases from V and 10 bases from J, with 4 bases in between. The CDR3 DNA sequence: TGCAGCGTTGATATAGAGCAGTTCTTC. It encodes CSVDIEQFF.

In its sample, this clonotype was seen a few times. The V gene is TRBV12-3 or TRBV12-4, the J gene TRBJ2-1; TRBD2 aligns across 11 bases. V shed 5 bases, J shed 3 bases, and the junction held 3 bases outside the gene matches. The CDR3 covers 15 residues. The DNA of the CDR3 is TGTGCCAGCAGTCGGCTAGCGGGGGGCTACAATGAGCAGTTCTTC. Residues: CASSRLAGGYNEQFF.

This clonotype was recorded at least ten times. The CDR3 DNA is TGTGCCAGTAGTGGGACAGGGGACTACGAGCAGTACTTC. It codes for CASSGTGDYEQYF. J is TRBJ2-7 and V is TRBV19; 10 positions agree with TRBD1. This CDR3 has 13 residues. The V and J ends lost 5 bases and 3 bases, in that order; junction bases with no gene match: 1. Germline CDR1 LNHDA, CDR2 SQIVND (reference sequence).

This clonotype was counted only a few times. This chain links TRBV12-3 or TRBV12-4 with TRBJ1-2; D uncertain. The ends were cut back, 9 bases at V and 2 bases at J, with 7 bases in the middle. CDR3 length: 11 residues. Here the CDR3 reads CASRENYGYTF. DNA of the CDR3: TGTGCCAGTAGGGAGAACTATGGCTACACCTTC.

The chain couples TRBV7-3 to TRBJ2-2; TRBD2 agrees at 13 bases. The CDR3 runs 16 residues. Per germline, CDR1 SGHTA and CDR2 FQGTGA. After removal of 6 bases from V and 1 base from J, the junction contained 2 bases not matched to a gene. The CDR3: CASSWTSGRNTGELFF. The CDR3 DNA reads TGTGCCAGCAGTTGGACTAGCGGGAGGAACACCGGGGAGCTGTTTTTT.

V usage is TRBV29-1 and J usage is TRBJ2-7; 11 bases align to TRBD1. The CDR3 is 13 amino acids. Germline trimming cut 7 bases from V and 7 bases from J; bases unmatched to any gene: 9. Germline V gene lookup returns CDR1 SQVTM and CDR2 ANQGSEA. The CDR3 DNA follows: TGCAGCGCCCTAGGACAGGGGGCGAGTGAGCAGTACTTC. Its translation is CSALGQGASEQYF.

Ten or more counts support this clonotype. V gene TRBV4-1 combines with J gene TRBJ2-3; 10 bases agree with TRBD2. Germline V gene data show CDR1 as MGHRA and CDR2 as YSYEKL. This CDR3 has 17 residues. The J segment lost 2 bases and the V segment lost 0 bases, leaving 5 bases of the junction unmatched. Written as DNA, the CDR3 is TGCGCCAGCAGCCAAGATGGTAGCGGGGGGTTCACAGATACGCAGTATTTT. This translates into CASSQDGSGGFTDTQYF.

Many counts were recorded for this clonotype. The chain links TRBV7-3 to TRBJ2-3; D might be TRBD1 (6 bases). The CDR3 runs to 17 residues. Germline lookup yields CDR1 SGHTA and CDR2 FQGTGA. Trimming removed 1 base at V and 0 bases at J, with 14 bases between. CDR3 DNA sequence: TGTGCCAGCAGCTTAATGGTGACAGGTGGTAGCACAGATACGCAGTATTTT. Translated: CASSLMVTGGSTDTQYF.

This clonotype showed up many times. The chain links TRBV7-2 to TRBJ2-1, with 11 bases aligning to TRBD2. The trim removed 1 base at V and 9 bases at J, leaving 5 bases unmatched. Germline-derived CDR1 and CDR2 are SGHTA and FQGNSA. The CDR3 has 15 residues. CDR3 residues: CASSLGSGGAAEQFF. The CDR3 DNA is TGTGCCAGCAGCTTAGGTAGCGGGGGGGCCGCTGAGCAGTTCTTC.

This clonotype appeared a few times. The J gene is TRBJ2-1, the V gene TRBV20-1; TRBD1 agrees at 7 bases. Germline loops: CDR1 DFQATT, CDR2 SNEGSKA (reference sequence). The CDR3 contains 15 residues. Losses at the gene ends were 3 bases for V and 2 bases for J; bases not matched to a gene: 7. Here the CDR3 DNA reads TGCAGTGCTAGGGCCCGGGACAGAGCCTACAATGAGCAGTTCTTC. Amino acid sequence: CSARARDRAYNEQFF.